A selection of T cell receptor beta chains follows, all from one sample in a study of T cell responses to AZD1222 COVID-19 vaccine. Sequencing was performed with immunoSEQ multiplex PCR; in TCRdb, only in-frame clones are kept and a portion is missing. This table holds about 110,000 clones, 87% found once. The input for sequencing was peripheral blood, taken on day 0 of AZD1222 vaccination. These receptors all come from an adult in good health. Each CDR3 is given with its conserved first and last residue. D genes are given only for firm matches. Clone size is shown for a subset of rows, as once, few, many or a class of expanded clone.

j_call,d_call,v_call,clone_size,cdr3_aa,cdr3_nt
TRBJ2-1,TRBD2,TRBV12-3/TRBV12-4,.,CASSSRLAGGQFF,TGTGCCAGCAGTTCTAGACTAGCGGGGGGACAGTTCTTC
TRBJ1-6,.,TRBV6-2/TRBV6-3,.,CASSRDQENSPLHF,TGTGCCAGCAGCCGCGACCAGGAGAATTCACCCCTCCACTTT
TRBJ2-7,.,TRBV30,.,CAWSVGSGVYEQYF,TGTGCCTGGAGTGTTGGGTCAGGGGTCTACGAGCAGTACTTC
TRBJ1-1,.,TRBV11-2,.,CASSLETLTEAFF,TGTGCCAGCAGCTTGGAGACCCTCACTGAAGCTTTCTTT
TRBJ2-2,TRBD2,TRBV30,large,CAWSEGGRETGELFF,TGTGCCTGGAGTGAGGGAGGGAGGGAAACCGGGGAGCTGTTTTTT
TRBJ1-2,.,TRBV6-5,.,CASSLARLEGYTF,TGTGCCAGCAGCCTGGCGAGGCTGGAGGGCTACACCTTC
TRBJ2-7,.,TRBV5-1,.,CASSPIESARTEQYF,TGCGCCAGCAGCCCTATCGAGTCCGCACGGACCGAGCAGTACTTC
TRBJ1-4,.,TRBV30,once,CASGGERSTNEKLFF,TGTGCCTCCGGGGGCGAGAGGTCAACTAATGAAAAACTGTTTTTT
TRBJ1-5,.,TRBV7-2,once,CASSPDNQPQHF,TGTGCCAGCAGCCCCGACAATCAGCCCCAGCATTTT
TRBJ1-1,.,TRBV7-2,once,CASSFGGQGSEAFF,TGTGCCAGCAGTTTCGGGGGGCAAGGGTCTGAAGCTTTCTTT
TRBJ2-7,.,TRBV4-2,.,CASSPYLTAHEQYF,TGTGCCAGCAGCCCCTACCTGACAGCCCACGAGCAGTACTTC
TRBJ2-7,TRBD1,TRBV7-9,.,CASSPGTDANYEQYF,TGTGCCAGCAGCCCGGGGACAGACGCTAACTACGAGCAGTACTTC
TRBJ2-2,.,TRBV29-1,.,CSVEDSREGGELFF,TGCAGCGTTGAAGATTCCAGGGAAGGTGGGGAGCTGTTTTTT
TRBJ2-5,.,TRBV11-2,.,CASSLDRRETQYF,TGTGCCAGCAGCTTAGATCGTCGAGAGACCCAGTACTTC
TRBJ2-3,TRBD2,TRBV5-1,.,CASSLDPSGRDTQYF,TGCGCCAGCAGCTTGGACCCTAGCGGGAGAGATACGCAGTATTTT
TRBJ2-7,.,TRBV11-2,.,CASSVDGVYEQYF,TGTGCCAGCAGCGTTGACGGGGTCTACGAGCAGTACTTC
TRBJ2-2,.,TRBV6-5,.,CASSYRTGELFF,TGTGCCAGCAGTTACCGGACAGGGGAGCTGTTTTTT
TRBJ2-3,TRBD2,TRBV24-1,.,CATSDRLAETTDTQYF,TGTGCCACCAGTGATAGACTAGCGGAGACGACAGATACGCAGTATTTT
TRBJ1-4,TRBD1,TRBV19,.,CASNPGQGELNEKLFF,TGTGCCAGTAACCCGGGACAGGGAGAGTTGAATGAAAAACTGTTTTTT
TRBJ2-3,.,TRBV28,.,CASSLFGAGRTDTQYF,TGTGCCAGCAGTTTATTTGGGGCGGGGAGGACAGATACGCAGTATTTT
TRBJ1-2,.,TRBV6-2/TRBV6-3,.,CASSPGENPYGYTF,TGTGCCAGCAGCCCGGGGGAAAACCCCTATGGCTACACCTTC
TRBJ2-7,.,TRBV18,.,CASAPARSSYEQYF,TGTGCCAGCGCCCCGGCCAGGAGCTCCTACGAGCAGTACTTC
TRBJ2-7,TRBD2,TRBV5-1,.,CASSPSGTDPYEQYF,TGCGCCAGCAGCCCTAGCGGGACAGACCCGTACGAGCAGTACTTC
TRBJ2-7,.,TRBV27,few,CASSASGTSRYEQYF,TGTGCCAGCAGTGCCTCCGGGACTTCCCGCTACGAGCAGTACTTC
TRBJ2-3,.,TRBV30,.,CAWSPKGATSGPTDTQYF,TGTGCCTGGAGTCCTAAGGGGGCTACTAGCGGACCCACAGATACGCAGTATTTT
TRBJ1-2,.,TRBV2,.,CASSEGRLRGYTF,TGTGCCAGCAGTGAAGGCCGCCTTAGGGGCTACACCTTC
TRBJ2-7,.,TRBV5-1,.,CARGYEQYF,TGCGCCAGGGGCTACGAGCAGTACTTC
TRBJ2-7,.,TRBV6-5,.,CASSYSLGREQYF,TGTGCCAGCAGTTACTCCTTAGGGCGCGAGCAGTACTTC
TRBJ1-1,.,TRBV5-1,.,CASSLGAVNTEAFF,TGCGCCAGCAGCCTGGGGGCGGTGAACACTGAAGCTTTCTTT
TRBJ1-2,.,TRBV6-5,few,CASSYSTGVGGYTF,TGTGCCAGCAGTTACTCGACCGGGGTCGGGGGCTACACCTTC
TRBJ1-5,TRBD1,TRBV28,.,CASSLFRQGLNQPQHF,TGTGCCAGCAGTTTATTTCGACAGGGACTTAATCAGCCCCAGCATTTT
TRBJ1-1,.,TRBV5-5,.,CASILEPPVNEAFF,TGTGCCAGCATCCTAGAACCGCCTGTAAATGAAGCTTTCTTT
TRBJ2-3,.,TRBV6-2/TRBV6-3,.,CASSYSSDTQYF,TGTGCCAGCAGTTACTCGTCAGATACGCAGTATTTT
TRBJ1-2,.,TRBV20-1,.,CSSHGVNGYTF,TGCAGCTCGCATGGGGTGAATGGCTACACCTTC
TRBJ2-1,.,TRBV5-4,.,CASSPGDRAYNEQFF,TGTGCCAGCAGCCCGGGGGACAGAGCTTACAATGAGCAGTTCTTC
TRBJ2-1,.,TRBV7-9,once,CASSRQLPRVDEQFF,TGTGCCAGCAGCCGACAGCTTCCAAGGGTGGATGAGCAGTTCTTC
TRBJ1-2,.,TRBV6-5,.,CASTGNHNYGYTF,TGTGCCAGCACAGGGAACCATAACTATGGCTACACCTTC
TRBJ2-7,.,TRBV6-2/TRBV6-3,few,CASSYLGTGYEQYF,TGTGCCAGCAGTTACCTCGGCACCGGGTACGAGCAGTACTTC
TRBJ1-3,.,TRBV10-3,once,CAISKADPSSGNTIYF,TGTGCCATCAGTAAAGCAGACCCGTCCTCTGGAAACACCATATATTTT
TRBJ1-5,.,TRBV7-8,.,CASSLEEKQPQHF,TGTGCCAGCAGCTTAGAGGAGAAACAGCCCCAGCATTTT
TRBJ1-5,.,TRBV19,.,CASKGGSQSNQPQHF,TGTGCCAGTAAGGGGGGCAGTCAGAGCAATCAGCCCCAGCATTTT
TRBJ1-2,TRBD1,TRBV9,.,CASSAPGGQGYGYTF,TGTGCCAGCAGCGCCCCAGGGGGTCAGGGCTATGGCTACACCTTC
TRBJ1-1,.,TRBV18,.,CASSSPRSGDYKKNTEAFF,TGTGCCAGCTCATCACCAAGGTCGGGGGACTATAAAAAGAACACTGAAGCTTTCTTT
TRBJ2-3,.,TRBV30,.,CAWSSGTTDTQYF,TGTGCCTGGAGCTCCGGGACGACAGATACGCAGTATTTT
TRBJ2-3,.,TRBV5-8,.,CASSWGSGGSTDTQYF,TGTGCCAGCAGCTGGGGGTCCGGTGGGAGCACAGATACGCAGTATTTT
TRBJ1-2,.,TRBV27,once,CASSPRGGVSYGYTF,TGTGCCAGCAGTCCCCGAGGGGGTGTTTCCTATGGCTACACCTTC
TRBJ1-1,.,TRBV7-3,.,CASSLAGWPNTEAFF,TGTGCCAGCAGCTTAGCGGGGTGGCCGAACACTGAAGCTTTCTTT
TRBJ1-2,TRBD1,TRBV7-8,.,CASSPNIGQGALGYTF,TGTGCCAGCAGCCCCAACATCGGACAGGGGGCGCTGGGCTACACCTTC
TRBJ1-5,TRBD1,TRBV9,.,CASSGQGSNQPQHF,TGTGCCAGCAGCGGACAGGGAAGCAATCAGCCCCAGCATTTT
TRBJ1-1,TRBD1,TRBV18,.,CASSLLRGHGDEAFF,TGTGCCAGCTCACTCCTTAGGGGGCATGGGGATGAAGCTTTCTTT
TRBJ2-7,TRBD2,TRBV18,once,CASSPPSGRVEQYF,TGTGCCAGCTCACCACCTAGCGGGAGGGTCGAGCAGTACTTC
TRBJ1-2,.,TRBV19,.,CASSPGLHGYTF,TGTGCCAGTAGTCCGGGACTTCACGGCTACACCTTC
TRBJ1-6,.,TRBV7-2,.,CASSLAVSPLHF,TGTGCCAGCAGCTTAGCGGTCTCACCCCTCCACTTT